A selection of T cell receptor beta chains follows, all from one sample in a study of T cells in Graves' hyperthyroidism and ophthalmopathy. MiXCR, applied by TCRdb to the multiplex PCR reads, yields one record per CDR3 protein. This table has a few hundred thousand distinct CDR3 sequences, 14% to 15% appearing once. Sequenced sample: blood. These receptors were obtained from a woman under 40 with Graves' hyperthyroidism. The CDR3 runs from the conserved cysteine through the conserved F or W. Each record gives: V gene, clone size, D gene, J gene, CDR3 protein, CDR3 DNA. D genes are given only for firm matches. Not every row has a clone size; where given, it reads once, few, many or a size class.

v_call: TRBV2
clone_size: few
d_call: NA
j_call: TRBJ2-1
cdr3_aa: CASSESGASYNEQFF
cdr3_nt: TGTGCCAGCAGTGAGAGCGGAGCCTCCTACAATGAGCAGTTCTTC

v_call: TRBV6-1
clone_size: many
d_call: TRBD2
j_call: TRBJ2-1
cdr3_aa: CASSWRLAGDSYNEQFF
cdr3_nt: TGTGCCAGCAGTTGGCGACTAGCGGGAGATAGCTACAATGAGCAGTTCTTC

v_call: TRBV11-2
clone_size: many
d_call: NA
j_call: TRBJ2-4
cdr3_aa: CASSLDRVQYF
cdr3_nt: TGTGCCAGCAGCTTAGATCGGGTTCAGTACTTC

v_call: TRBV7-9
clone_size: few
d_call: NA
j_call: TRBJ2-1
cdr3_aa: CASSPVRNNEQFF
cdr3_nt: TGTGCCAGCAGCCCCGTTCGGAACAATGAGCAGTTCTTC

v_call: TRBV4-2
clone_size: NA
d_call: TRBD1
j_call: TRBJ2-7
cdr3_aa: CASSQGDSSYEQYF
cdr3_nt: TGTGCCAGCAGCCAAGGGGACAGCTCCTACGAGCAGTACTTC

v_call: TRBV20-1
clone_size: many
d_call: TRBD2
j_call: TRBJ2-3
cdr3_aa: CSARTSGPNTDTQYF
cdr3_nt: TGCAGTGCTAGAACTAGCGGGCCTAACACAGATACGCAGTATTTT

v_call: TRBV19
clone_size: NA
d_call: NA
j_call: TRBJ2-7
cdr3_aa: CASSTDPTLSYEQYF
cdr3_nt: TGTGCCAGTAGTACGGACCCGACACTCTCCTACGAGCAGTACTTC

v_call: TRBV10-2
clone_size: many
d_call: NA
j_call: TRBJ1-1
cdr3_aa: CASSSGPKVRGDTEAFF
cdr3_nt: TGCGCCAGCAGCTCCGGGCCGAAAGTGAGAGGGGACACTGAAGCTTTCTTT

v_call: TRBV27
clone_size: many
d_call: NA
j_call: TRBJ2-3
cdr3_aa: CASSLSSGVGTDTQYF
cdr3_nt: TGTGCCAGCAGTTTATCTTCGGGTGTGGGCACAGATACGCAGTATTTT

v_call: TRBV6-1
clone_size: many
d_call: TRBD1
j_call: TRBJ1-4
cdr3_aa: CASSPPGRGRNEKLFF
cdr3_nt: TGTGCCAGCAGCCCCCCAGGGAGGGGGCGGAATGAAAAACTGTTTTTT

v_call: TRBV4-1
clone_size: NA
d_call: NA
j_call: TRBJ1-5
cdr3_aa: CASSQVGGSNQPQHF
cdr3_nt: TGCGCCAGCAGCCAAGTAGGGGGAAGCAATCAGCCCCAGCATTTT

v_call: TRBV6-4
clone_size: NA
d_call: TRBD2
j_call: TRBJ2-1
cdr3_aa: CASSKNSGNSYNEQFF
cdr3_nt: TGTGCCAGCAGTAAAAATAGCGGGAACTCCTACAATGAGCAGTTCTTC

v_call: TRBV27
clone_size: NA
d_call: NA
j_call: TRBJ1-6
cdr3_aa: CASSRANNSPLHF
cdr3_nt: TGTGCCAGCAGTAGGGCCAATAATTCACCCCTCCACTTT

v_call: TRBV7-9
clone_size: NA
d_call: TRBD1
j_call: TRBJ1-2
cdr3_aa: CASSFSVDRSRGYTF
cdr3_nt: TGTGCCAGCAGCTTTAGCGTGGACAGGTCCCGTGGCTACACCTTC

v_call: TRBV28
clone_size: many
d_call: TRBD1
j_call: TRBJ1-6
cdr3_aa: CASSYARGTGSSPLHF
cdr3_nt: TGTGCCAGCAGTTACGCCCGAGGGACAGGTTCTTCACCCCTCCACTTT

v_call: TRBV11-3
clone_size: few
d_call: TRBD2
j_call: TRBJ2-4
cdr3_aa: CASSLDSGRHIQYF
cdr3_nt: TGTGCCAGCAGCTTAGATAGCGGGAGGCACATTCAGTACTTC

v_call: TRBV27
clone_size: many
d_call: NA
j_call: TRBJ2-3
cdr3_aa: CASSFPEGGTDTQYF
cdr3_nt: TGTGCCAGCAGTTTCCCGGAGGGGGGCACAGATACGCAGTATTTT

v_call: TRBV5-4
clone_size: NA
d_call: TRBD2
j_call: TRBJ2-3
cdr3_aa: CASSLTSGKSTDTQYF
cdr3_nt: TGTGCCAGCAGCTTGACTAGCGGGAAGAGCACAGATACGCAGTATTTT

v_call: TRBV30
clone_size: many
d_call: TRBD1
j_call: TRBJ1-5
cdr3_aa: CAWAVGQGRRVSNQPQHF
cdr3_nt: TGTGCCTGGGCGGTTGGACAGGGAAGGAGGGTGAGCAATCAGCCCCAGCATTTT